Shown below are 31 T cell receptor beta chains from a single sample sequenced in a study of blood T cell repertoires in COVID-19. Libraries were prepared by immunoSEQ multiplex PCR; TCRdb keeps only in-frame clonotypes and omits some of them. The repertoire has 250,000 or so clones, around nine tenths of them found once; the top ten carry 5.5% to 7.5%. Sequencing was carried out using peripheral blood. The receptors here all came from a woman in her 70s with active or convalescent COVID-19.

A few counts support this clone. The J gene is TRBJ2-7, the V gene TRBV6-2 or TRBV6-3, with TRBD1 matching over 8 bases. Germline values: CDR1 MNHEY, CDR2 SVGEGT. V trimming: 2 bases; J trimming: 3 bases; junction bases outside the gene matches: 9. There are 16 residues in the CDR3. This CDR3 reads CASSYGVLDRGYEQYF. The CDR3 DNA sequence: TGTGCCAGCAGTTACGGCGTTCTAGACAGGGGCTACGAGCAGTACTTC.

The CDR3 loop is CASSLVAGGISRTDTQYF. The CDR3 coding sequence is TGCGCCAGCAGCTTGGTAGCAGGGGGCATTTCTAGGACAGATACGCAGTATTTT. The V call is TRBV5-1, the J call TRBJ2-3; TRBD1 matches 8 bases. The germline gives CDR1 SGHRS, CDR2 YFSETQ. The CDR3 covers 18 residues. J was trimmed by 3 bases and V by 0 bases; bases with no gene match: 12.

The chain links TRBV7-9 to TRBJ2-3; 9 bases match TRBD2. The germline V gene has CDR1 SEHNR and CDR2 FQNEAQ (reference sequence). CDR3 length equals 15 residues. Germline trimming cut 3 bases from V and 6 bases from J; bases unmatched to any gene: 7. The DNA for the CDR3 is TGTGCCAGCAGCTTCTCTAGCGGGGAAGCGGATACGCAGTATTTT. It encodes CASSFSSGEADTQYF.

The chain links TRBV18 to TRBJ2-7; 13 bases fit TRBD2. The length of the CDR3 is 16 residues. From germline, CDR1 is KGHSH and CDR2 LQKENI. After removal of 3 bases from V and 6 bases from J, the junction contained 8 bases not matched to a gene. The CDR3 loop reads CASSPSKGTSGVEQYF. CDR3 nucleotide sequence: TGTGCCAGCTCACCTTCCAAGGGGACTAGCGGGGTCGAGCAGTACTTC.

The CDR3, as DNA: TGTGCCAGCAGTGAATGGGCACAGGGAAAGGTAGATACGCAGTATTTT. Encoded protein: CASSEWAQGKVDTQYF. The chain recombines TRBV25-1 with TRBJ2-3; weak D call: TRBD1 (6 bases). V shed 1 base and J shed 5 bases, with 16 bases lying between them. The CDR3 runs to 16 residues. Germline V gives CDR1 MGHDK, CDR2 SYGVNS. The full variable domain, in which reference TRBV25-1 and TRBJ2-3 provide the parts outside the CDR3, is EADIYQTPRYLVIGTGKKITLECSQTMGHDKMYWYQQDPGMELHLIHYSYGVNSTEKGDLSSESTVSRIRTEHFPLTLESARPSHTSQYLCASSEWAQGKVDTQYFGPGTRLTVL.

The genes are TRBV2 and TRBJ1-5; the D is unclear. Trimming shortened V by 2 bases and J by 4 bases, and 6 bases separated the two germline ends. This CDR3 contains 13 residues. Germline V gene lookup returns CDR1 SNHLY and CDR2 FYNNEI. In nucleotides, the CDR3 is TGTGCCAGCAGTGAACGGGAGAATCAGCCCCAGCATTTT. This sequence encodes CASSERENQPQHF.

The genes are TRBV5-1 and TRBJ1-4, with TRBD1 matching over 8 bases. This CDR3 region has 15 residues. The V segment lost 4 bases and the J segment 4 bases; nucleotides outside the gene matches: 6. Germline V CDR1 and CDR2: SGHRS, YFSETQ. CDR3 bases: TGCGCCAGCAGCACCTCGGGACAGGATAATGAAAAACTGTTTTTT. Encoded protein: CASSTSGQDNEKLFF.

The chain couples TRBV24-1 to TRBJ1-2; the D gene is possibly TRBD1 (6 bases). V dropped 4 bases and J dropped 4 bases, with 15 bases sitting between them. Germline-derived CDR1 and CDR2 are KGHDR and SFDVKD. The CDR3 is made up of 15 amino acids. The CDR3 spells CATSDTTGISYGYTF. DNA of the CDR3: TGTGCCACCAGTGACACTACAGGGATCTCCTATGGCTACACCTTC.

As concerns this clone: The same CDR3 can be traced to other DNA sequences in this sample. The chain links TRBV29-1 to TRBJ1-2; unclear D gene. V gave up 6 bases and J gave up 5 bases, with 13 bases separating them. The CDR3 loop spans 12 amino acids. Germline V CDR1 and CDR2: SQVTM, ANQGSEA. The CDR3 reads CSVPTGGYGYTF. CDR3 DNA sequence: TGCAGCGTGCCAACCGGAGGGTATGGCTACACCTTC.

This clone was recorded once. V usage is TRBV6-5 and J usage is TRBJ2-7, with 8 bases that match TRBD1. J gave up 4 bases and V 10 bases, and 12 bases lay outside the gene matches. The CDR3 has 14 residues. Germline V gives CDR1 MNHEY, CDR2 SVGAGI. CDR3 sequence (DNA): TGTGCCACCCTACGTGTCCAGGGGGCGTACGAGCAGTACTTC. It specifies CATLRVQGAYEQYF.

This CDR3 is CASTRGYYGYTF. In nucleotides, the CDR3 is TGTGCCAGTACCCGGGGGTACTATGGCTACACCTTC. The rearrangement joins TRBV19 to TRBJ1-2; a weak D match, TRBD1 (5 bases). Germline values: CDR1 LNHDA, CDR2 SQIVND (reference sequence). The CDR3 consists of 12 residues. Trimming stripped 7 bases from V and 3 bases from J, with 9 bases between.

This clone has a handful of counts. The rearrangement joins TRBV15 to TRBJ1-2, with 7 bases identical to TRBD1. With V trimmed by 0 bases and J by 3 bases, 7 bases remained unmatched. The CDR3 is 16 amino acids. In germline, CDR1 is LNHNV, CDR2 YYDKDF (reference sequence). In nucleotides, the CDR3 is TGTGCCACCAGCAGAGATCTTAGGGGGCGCGACTATGGCTACACCTTC. Its translation: CATSRDLRGRDYGYTF.

V and J are TRBV9 and TRBJ1-1; 7 positions agree with TRBD1. This CDR3 has 15 residues. V shed 3 bases and J 4 bases; nucleotides not matched to a gene: 9. Germline V CDR1 and CDR2: SGDLS, YYNGEE. CDR3 region: CASSGRDRDVTEAFF. In nucleotides, the CDR3 is TGTGCCAGCAGCGGACGAGACAGGGATGTCACTGAAGCTTTCTTT.

The chain joins TRBV10-1 to TRBJ2-5; TRBD1 might be the D (5 bases). This CDR3 has 15 residues. In germline, CDR1 is WNHNN, CDR2 SYGVQD (reference sequence). V dropped 10 bases and J dropped 3 bases, with 21 bases sitting between them. This chain's CDR3 is CATHLSRQSKETQYF. CDR3 coding DNA: TGCGCCACCCACCTCTCCAGACAGTCCAAAGAGACCCAGTACTTC.

The chain joins TRBV19 to TRBJ1-5, with TRBD1 matching over 8 bases. CDR1 is LNHDA, CDR2 SQIVND, per germline (reference sequence). There are 14 residues in the CDR3. Trimming cost V 4 bases and J 5 bases; bases outside gene matches: 4. The CDR3 DNA reads as TGTGCCAGTAGTACAGGGGGCAGAGATCAGCCCCAGCATTTT. This codes for CASSTGGRDQPQHF.

This sequence joins TRBV20-1 and TRBJ2-6; 10 bases agree with TRBD1. With V trimmed by 3 bases and J by 3 bases, 8 bases remained unmatched. The CDR3 length is 17 residues. CDR1 DFQATT and CDR2 SNEGSKA come from the germline V gene (reference sequence). In DNA, the CDR3 is TGCAGTGCTAGTTTCGGGACAGGGGATTTTGGGGCCAACGTCCTGACTTTC. Translation: CSASFGTGDFGANVLTF.

J is TRBJ1-5 and V is TRBV4-3; the D is unclear. V shed 0 bases and J shed 2 bases, with 11 bases lying between them. The CDR3 runs to 16 residues. The germline gives CDR1 LGHNA, CDR2 YSLEER. The CDR3 bases are TGCGCCAGCAGCCAAGATCATAGCGGTGGCAATCAGCCCCAGCATTTT. Protein: CASSQDHSGGNQPQHF.

The chain's CDR3 is CASSQAGRGYTF. CDR3 bases: TGTGCCAGCAGCCAAGCGGGGAGGGGCTACACCTTC. J is TRBJ1-2 and V is TRBV3-1 (or the pseudogene TRBV3-2), with no clear D. The CDR3 consists of 12 residues. CDR1 and CDR2 from the germline V gene are LGHDT and YNNKEL (reference sequence). V lost 1 base, J lost 8 bases, and 8 bases lay in between.

J is TRBJ1-1 and V is TRBV6-2 or TRBV6-3; D unresolved. V gave up 4 bases and J gave up 1 base, with 7 bases separating them. CDR3 length: 13 residues. Germline V lookup: CDR1 MNHEY, CDR2 SVGEGT. CDR3 in DNA: TGTGCCAGCAGTTTGGCAGGGAACACTGAAGCTTTCTTT. Translation: CASSLAGNTEAFF.

This clone was picked up a small number of times. The chain links TRBV19 to TRBJ1-1; the D gene is possibly TRBD1 (5 bases). Germline assignment: CDR1 LNHDA and CDR2 SQIVND (reference sequence). V lost 4 bases, J lost 7 bases, and 10 bases lay in between. The CDR3 extends over 12 amino acids. The CDR3 region has the DNA TGTGCCAGTAGTAAAGGAGGGGTTGAAGCTTTCTTT. This codes for CASSKGGVEAFF.

This chain connects TRBV5-1 to TRBJ1-4; D is unclear. CDR3 length: 11 amino acids. The V end lost 4 bases, the J end lost 4 bases, and 2 bases lay between the germline ends. Germline lookup yields CDR1 SGHRS and CDR2 YFSETQ. CDR3 in DNA: TGCGCCAGCAGCCTTAATGAAAAACTGTTTTTT. It is translated as CASSLNEKLFF.

The CDR3 DNA follows: TGTGCCAGCAGCTTAGGGACAGACTATGGCTACACCTTC. Translated: CASSLGTDYGYTF. The V call is TRBV11-2, the J call TRBJ1-2; the D gene is possibly TRBD1 (6 bases). V was cut by 1 base and J by 3 bases, with 6 bases left in between. In germline, CDR1 is SGHAT, CDR2 FQNNGV. The CDR3 loop spans 13 amino acids.

The chain carries TRBV6-5 and TRBJ1-3, with D maybe TRBD1 (5 bases). Trimming took off 8 bases at V and 3 bases at J, with 17 bases between the two ends. The CDR3 has 15 amino acids. Germline loops: CDR1 MNHEY, CDR2 SVGAGI. CDR3 loop: CASVGFPGGGNTIYF. In DNA, the CDR3 is TGTGCCAGCGTGGGGTTCCCGGGGGGTGGAAACACCATATATTTT.

The chain uses TRBV6-6 and TRBJ1-2; 7 bases agree with TRBD1. V shed 2 bases, J shed 2 bases, and the junction held 2 bases outside the gene matches. This CDR3 has 14 amino acids. Germline-derived CDR1 and CDR2 are MNHNY and SVGAGI (reference sequence). This CDR3 reads CASSYPTGNYGYTF. DNA of the CDR3: TGTGCCAGCAGTTACCCGACAGGGAACTATGGCTACACCTTC.

This clone was recorded only once. The rearrangement links TRBV2 to TRBJ2-1; 7 nucleotides match TRBD2. The germline V gene encodes CDR1 SNHLY and CDR2 FYNNEI. V lost 1 base, J lost 6 bases, and 9 bases stayed unmatched. The CDR3 extends over 16 amino acids. CDR3 protein: CASSEDGGSLANEQFF. CDR3 bases: TGTGCCAGCAGTGAAGACGGGGGGAGCCTTGCCAATGAGCAGTTCTTC.

This sequence joins TRBV6-5 and TRBJ2-3; 9 nucleotides align to TRBD2. The CDR3 runs to 15 residues. With V trimmed by 7 bases and J by 5 bases, 10 bases remained unmatched. CDR1 is MNHEY and CDR2 is SVGAGI in the germline V gene. The CDR3 coding sequence is TGTGCCAGCAACCGCCAGGCGGGGGGGGGAGATACGCAGTATTTT. Translation: CASNRQAGGGDTQYF.

The CDR3, as DNA: TGTGCCAGCAGCAGACAACCCAGGACAGCCTCTGGAAACACCATATATTTT. This encodes CASSRQPRTASGNTIYF. The gene calls are TRBV9 and TRBJ1-3; D possibly corresponds to TRBD1 (6 bases). Looked up from germline, CDR1 is SGDLS and CDR2 is YYNGEE. This CDR3 is built from 17 residues. V lost 4 bases and J lost 0, with 17 bases in between.

The V call is TRBV7-2, the J call TRBJ1-1; 7 nucleotides line up with TRBD1. J was trimmed by 2 bases and V by 3 bases; bases with no gene match: 12. CDR3 size: 17 residues. In germline, CDR1 is SGHTA, CDR2 FQGNSA. CDR3 DNA: TGTGCCAGCAGCTTCGCGACAGGGATCGTGGGCAACACTGAAGCTTTCTTT. This translates into CASSFATGIVGNTEAFF.

The chain joins TRBV6-6 to TRBJ1-6; 8 bases agree with TRBD1. The trim removed 6 bases at V and 8 bases at J, leaving 6 bases unmatched. This CDR3 is built from 14 residues. Germline CDR1 MNHNY, CDR2 SVGAGI (reference sequence). The DNA for the CDR3 is TGTGCCAGCAGCCCCAGGGGGCCGGATTCACCCCTCCACTTT. Residues: CASSPRGPDSPLHF.

The chain couples TRBV19 to TRBJ1-6; D call uncertain. V lost 8 bases and J lost 4, with 9 bases in between. Germline V CDR1 and CDR2: LNHDA, SQIVND (reference sequence). The CDR3 has 13 residues. The CDR3 region has the DNA TGTGCCAGTTCCGCGGCGTATAATTCACCCCTCCACTTT. Its translation: CASSAAYNSPLHF.

V gene TRBV7-2 combines with J gene TRBJ2-5; no definite D call. With 5 bases removed from V and 1 base from J, the gap between germline ends came to 17 bases. This CDR3 region has 16 residues. Germline CDR1 reads SGHTA; CDR2 reads FQGNSA. Here the CDR3 DNA reads TGTGCCAGCAGCAGCGATACCCCCGATTCCCAAGAGACCCAGTACTTC. Amino acids: CASSSDTPDSQETQYF.